This T cell receptor (beta chain) came from a study of shared clonotypes between healthy human individuals. For the study at large: The composition of the donors was a couple of women and a few men aged 18 to 49. Per-donor plates numbered three CD4 naive, three CD4 memory, two CD8 naive and one CD8 memory.

In the case of this clone: The junction does not match germline at one end; this may be a read error.

Method: immunoSEQ multiplex PCR; TCRdb's copy keeps in-frame clones and lacks some. This sample has millions of clones, with just under 95% found just once. The naive CD8 population came from CD45RO-negative cells selected for CCR7, without terminally differentiated effector memory CD45RA+ cells. The receptor's source is a man aged 18 to 29 in good health. The material sequenced was naive CD8+ T cells sorted from blood.

CDR3 DNA: TGCAGCGTCGAAGGCATTGTACTAGCGGGAAGAAGCTCCTACAATGAGCAGTTCTTC. Translating it yields CSVEGIVLAGRSSYNEQFF. V usage is TRBV29-1 and J usage is TRBJ2-1, with 10 bases identical to TRBD2. Germline CDR1 SQVTM, CDR2 ANQGSEA. The CDR3 is made up of 19 amino acids.